This TCR beta chain was sequenced during a study of T cell responses to AZD1222 COVID-19 vaccine. Study-level background: Second-dose intervals near 4 or 12 weeks were combined.

This clone was recorded once. Its antigen remains unknown. Notes on the study in general: The donor group comprised mostly white British people and more females; the analysis possibly underestimated clonal diversity. As reported, nearly half of all spike-specific TCRs target variant regions that are unmutated.

Measured with immunoSEQ multiplex PCR; TCRdb has only the in-frame clones, and not every one. Altogether roughly 150,000 clones are present, more than 85% being singletons, with the ten largest covering roughly 2.2%. The CDR3 is 15 amino acids. Germline CDR1 reads LNHDA; CDR2 reads SQIVND (reference sequence). V gave up 6 bases and J gave up 4 bases, with 16 bases separating them. This clonotype originated in an adult in good health. This rearrangement joins TRBV19 to TRBJ2-1; the D gene is possibly TRBD1 (5 bases). The sequences come from peripheral blood, collected on day 0 of AZD1222 vaccination. The CDR3 is CASSTQQTVYNEQFF. The CDR3 nucleotides read TGTGCCAGTAGCACACAACAGACAGTATACAATGAGCAGTTCTTC.